These 4 T cell receptor beta chains share one sample of origin, sequenced in a study of low-dose radiotherapy and immunotherapy resistance in tumors. As for time point: before trial treatment. TRAV and TRBV primers primed cDNA for both TCRalpha and TCRbeta. Amplification, which lasted roughly 20 PCR cycles, used a constant-region primer and V-primer adapter to amplify TCRs. MiXCR was run by TCRdb on the reads, yielding one entry per CDR3 protein. The sample holds some 85,000 distinct CDR3 sequences, approximately 20% seen once. Sequenced here: PBMCs, sampled before treatment. The receptors stem from a male donor with prostate cancer.

In this sample, this clonotype turned up many times. The rearrangement joins TRBV7-8 to TRBJ2-5; 10 bases align to TRBD2. Germline V gives CDR1 SGHVS, CDR2 FQNEAQ. V shed 5 bases, J shed 5 bases, and the junction held 14 bases outside the gene matches. The CDR3 contains 17 residues. CDR3 region: CASSPPGLAGVGETQYF. The CDR3 DNA follows: TGTGCCAGCAGCCCCCCCGGCCTAGCGGGGGTTGGGGAGACCCAGTACTTC.

This clonotype was seen repeatedly, ten times or more. The chain has TRBV20-1 and TRBJ2-1; D is perhaps TRBD2 (6 bases). The CDR3 consists of 14 residues. In germline, CDR1 is DFQATT, CDR2 SNEGSKA (reference sequence). V dropped 3 bases and J dropped 7 bases, with 16 bases sitting between them. The CDR3 DNA reads TGCAGTGCTAGTCGGGGGAGAGCGGAGAATGAGCAGTTCTTC. As protein: CSASRGRAENEQFF.

With respect to this clonotype: One base separates it from a far larger clone, so it is likely a read error. The chain carries TRBV29-1 and TRBJ2-1; 11 bases fit TRBD2. CDR3 size: 17 residues. Unmatched junction bases numbered 23, after V lost 6 bases and J lost 13 bases. Germline-derived CDR1 and CDR2 are SQVTM and ANQGSEA. The CDR3 reads CSVEIQIAGGFRETQFF. The CDR3 DNA sequence: TGCAGCGTGGAAATCCAAATAGCGGGAGGGTTCAGGGAGACCCAGTTCTTC.

This clonotype has ten or more counts. This chain links TRBV20-1 with TRBJ2-2; 9 bases align to TRBD1. The CDR3 is 13 residues long. The germline gives CDR1 DFQATT, CDR2 SNEGSKA (reference sequence). Trimming took 7 bases from V and 4 from J; bases not matched to a gene: 4. DNA for the CDR3: TGCAGTGGCACGGACAGGGGCACCGGGGAGCTGTTTTTT. Translated, it gives CSGTDRGTGELFF.